This TCR beta chain was sequenced for a study of blood T cells in healthy people across ages. Through a sample-barcoded 5' primer and a J-beta primer mix, a second PCR was run for roughly 6 to 11 cycles. TCRdb re-called the 5' RACE reads with MiXCR, one entry per CDR3 protein. The sample holds 1 million or so distinct CDR3 sequences, less than 50% seen once. Trimming stripped 0 bases from V and 4 bases from J, with 6 bases between. The CDR3 loop spans 13 amino acids. This TCR derives from an older woman in good health. V is TRBV12-3 or TRBV12-4 and J is TRBJ2-5; no reliable D call. Sequencing input: blood. CDR3 nucleotide sequence: TGTGCCAGCAGTTTAGCAGGGATAGAGACCCAGTACTTC. Translated, it gives CASSLAGIETQYF.